This TCR beta chain was captured by sequencing in a study of cytomegalovirus exposure and HLA in healthy donors. PCR was performed using 60 Vbeta and 13 Jbeta primers. TCRdb keeps only in-frame clones here, not all; method: immunoSEQ multiplex PCR. Here the sample spans about 200,000 clones, about 88% being singletons. Concerning this clone itself: Its antigen remains unidentified.

Healthy bone marrow donors formed the donor group. Whole-study findings and limits: Accurate prediction of HLA-A and HLA-B alleles (for most subjects) was reportedly achieved from TCR beta sequences.

This CDR3 has 18 residues. Germline values: CDR1 SGHVS, CDR2 FNYEAQ. Trimming removed 1 base from V and 1 base from J; junction bases left unmatched: 4. The chain couples TRBV7-6 to TRBJ2-2, with 12 bases lining up with TRBD2. This TCR was sampled from a woman aged 25 to 45 in good health and CMV-seronegative. Material for sequencing was PBMCs. The CDR3 here is CASSLVGLAGQNTGELFF. The CDR3 nucleotides read TGTGCCAGCAGCTTAGTAGGACTAGCGGGACAGAACACCGGGGAGCTGTTTTTT.